Listed here are 32 T cell receptor beta chains from one sample, sequenced in a study of blood T cell repertoires in COVID-19. Some clones are missing from TCRdb's copy, which holds only in-frame ones; the method was immunoSEQ multiplex PCR. The data show around 180,000 clones, with around 76% seen just once and about a sixth held by the top ten. The sample taken for sequencing was PBMCs or T cells enriched from blood (not recorded which). These receptors originate from a woman aged 45 to 65 with acute COVID-19.

The J gene is TRBJ1-5, the V gene TRBV6-5; the D is unclear. V lost 10 bases, J lost 2 bases, and 15 bases lay in between. The CDR3 is 14 residues long. Germline loops: CDR1 MNHEY, CDR2 SVGAGI. CDR3 sequence reads: CATGEGTGNQPQHF. CDR3 bases: TGTGCCACCGGAGAGGGAACGGGCAATCAGCCCCAGCATTTT.

The rearrangement uses TRBV4-1 and TRBJ1-2, with D unresolved. Trimming took off 3 bases at V and 6 bases at J, with 17 bases between the two ends. The length of the CDR3 is 15 residues. Germline loops: CDR1 MGHRA, CDR2 YSYEKL. The chain's CDR3 is CASSHPMWESHGYTF. Written as DNA, the CDR3 is TGCGCCAGCAGCCACCCGATGTGGGAGTCCCATGGCTACACCTTC.

V usage is TRBV9 and J usage is TRBJ2-5, with D possibly matching TRBD1 (6 bases). The CDR3 covers 13 residues. Germline assignment: CDR1 SGDLS and CDR2 YYNGEE. V was shortened by 2 bases and J by 3 bases, with 8 bases between the two germline ends. CDR3 in amino acids: CASSVGDKETQYF. DNA for the CDR3: TGTGCCAGCAGCGTGGGGGACAAAGAGACCCAGTACTTC. Using reference TRBV9 and TRBJ2-5 for the parts outside the CDR3, the full variable domain is DSGVTQTPKHLITATGQRVTLRCSPRSGDLSVYWYQQSLDQGLQFLIQYYNGEERAKGNILERFSAQQFPDLHSELNLSSLELGDSALYFCASSVGDKETQYFGPGTRLLVL.

V is TRBV18 and J is TRBJ2-1; the D is unclear. V lost 1 base to trimming and J lost 0 bases, with 10 bases between them. This CDR3 contains 16 residues. Germline assignment: CDR1 KGHSH and CDR2 LQKENI. The CDR3 spells CASSPQPPSSYNEQFF. The CDR3 DNA reads as TGTGCCAGCTCACCACAGCCCCCGAGCTCCTACAATGAGCAGTTCTTC.

The genes are TRBV5-6 and TRBJ1-5; 8 bases align to TRBD1. V was clipped by 4 bases and J by 4 bases; unmatched bases: 7. CDR1 SGHDT and CDR2 YYEEEE come from the germline V gene. This CDR3 has 15 residues. For the CDR3, the DNA is TGTGCCAGCAGCCCGAGGGACAGGCGGAATCAGCCCCAGCATTTT. Amino acids: CASSPRDRRNQPQHF.

CDR3 coding DNA: TGTGCCAGCAGCTCACGGACAGGGACCTATGCGGGAAACACCATATATTTT. Amino acids: CASSSRTGTYAGNTIYF. The chain joins TRBV7-8 to TRBJ1-3, with 8 bases fitting TRBD1. Germline V CDR1 and CDR2: SGHVS, FQNEAQ. The V segment lost 4 bases and the J segment 4 bases; nucleotides outside the gene matches: 12. This CDR3 comprises 17 residues.

In its sample, this clone was seen once. The chain employs TRBV7-6 and TRBJ2-1, with D perhaps TRBD2 (5 bases). V lost 3 bases to trimming and J lost 8 bases, with 11 bases between them. Per germline, CDR1 SGHVS and CDR2 FNYEAQ. The CDR3 contains 13 residues. For the CDR3, the DNA is TGTGCCAGCAGCTTCGGGGAACTATATGAGCAGTTCTTC. As protein: CASSFGELYEQFF.

The chain has TRBV7-9 and TRBJ1-2; no firm D call. Germline CDR1 reads SEHNR; CDR2 reads FQNEAQ (reference sequence). V was clipped by 5 bases and J by 5 bases, with 15 bases between them. This CDR3 comprises 14 residues. CDR3 in DNA: TGTGCCAGCAGCCAGGCCTACACACTTTATGGCTACACCTTC. It yields the protein CASSQAYTLYGYTF.

The gene calls are TRBV3-1 (or the pseudogene TRBV3-2) and TRBJ2-5, with 8 bases identical to TRBD2. V shed 4 bases, J shed 1 base, and the junction held 14 bases outside the gene matches. In germline, CDR1 is LGHDT, CDR2 YNNKEL (reference sequence). The CDR3 has 18 residues. In DNA, the CDR3 is TGTGCCAGCAGCCCCAGACCACCCTACGCGGGGGGCCAAGAGACCCAGTACTTC. This codes for CASSPRPPYAGGQETQYF.

V gene TRBV19 combines with J gene TRBJ2-3; 16 bases align to TRBD2. From germline, CDR1 is LNHDA and CDR2 SQIVND (reference sequence). The V and J ends lost 0 bases and 9 bases, in that order; junction bases with no gene match: 9. The CDR3 length is 18 residues. CDR3 sequence reads: CASSIEAGTSGGASTQYF. CDR3 DNA: TGTGCCAGTAGTATAGAAGCCGGGACTAGCGGGGGGGCCTCGACGCAGTATTTT.

This clone was counted only a few times. The rearrangement uses TRBV9 and TRBJ1-1; D gene unclear. CDR1 is SGDLS and CDR2 is YYNGEE in the germline V gene. The length of the CDR3 is 14 residues. V lost 1 base, J lost 6 bases, and 13 bases lay in between. CDR3 nucleotides: TGTGCCAGCAGCGTACAGGCGGGGATGGCTGAAGCTTTCTTT. This encodes CASSVQAGMAEAFF.

The chain employs TRBV6-2 or TRBV6-3 and TRBJ1-2; 8 nucleotides match TRBD1. The CDR3 length is 18 residues. The germline V gene encodes CDR1 MNHEY and CDR2 SVGEGT. Trimming took 4 bases from V and 6 from J; bases not matched to a gene: 19. In DNA, the CDR3 is TGTGCCAGCAGTTTTAACCCTATCCGGGACAGGCTGGAGAATGGCTACACCTTC. It is translated as CASSFNPIRDRLENGYTF.

The table lists this clone with many counts. This chain links TRBV27 with TRBJ2-5; 7 bases are a match to TRBD1. The CDR3 has 14 amino acids. J gave up 1 base and V 4 bases, and 3 bases lay outside the gene matches. CDR1 and CDR2 (germline): MNHEY, SMNVEV (reference sequence). The CDR3 nucleotides read TGTGCCAGCAGTTCCGGGACAGCCCAAGAGACCCAGTACTTC. The encoded protein is CASSSGTAQETQYF.

This clone appeared a single time. CDR3 amino acids: CASGGQGRDTQYF. The CDR3 DNA follows: TGCGCCAGCGGGGGTCAGGGGAGAGATACGCAGTATTTT. V is TRBV5-1 and J is TRBJ2-3; TRBD1 might be the D (6 bases). This CDR3 contains 13 residues. With 7 bases removed from V and 5 bases from J, the gap between germline ends came to 14 bases. Germline V gene lookup returns CDR1 SGHRS and CDR2 YFSETQ.

The chain has TRBV7-9 and TRBJ2-1; 9 bases line up with TRBD1. CDR3 length: 15 amino acids. Germline loops: CDR1 SEHNR, CDR2 FQNEAQ (reference sequence). The trim removed 0 bases at V and 6 bases at J, leaving 3 bases unmatched. The CDR3 loop is CASSLAGQGLNEQFF. In DNA form, the CDR3 reads TGTGCCAGCAGCTTAGCGGGACAGGGCCTCAATGAGCAGTTCTTC.

This clone was counted a single time. The chain links TRBV28 to TRBJ1-4, with D possibly matching TRBD1 (6 bases). This CDR3 spans 14 amino acids. The germline gives CDR1 MDHEN, CDR2 SYDVKM. The germline V and J ends were trimmed by 5 bases and 4 bases, with 11 bases remaining between them. The CDR3 reads CASSDRTDNEKLFF. For the CDR3, the DNA is TGTGCCAGCAGTGACAGGACTGATAATGAAAAACTGTTTTTT.

The chain has TRBV2 and TRBJ2-1, with TRBD1 matching 10 bases. The germline gives CDR1 SNHLY, CDR2 FYNNEI. V shed 6 bases and J 7 bases; nucleotides not matched to a gene: 6. The CDR3 consists of 14 residues. The CDR3 loop reads CASRSTGGRNEQFF. The CDR3 nucleotides are TGTGCCAGCAGGTCGACAGGGGGCCGTAATGAGCAGTTCTTC.

The J gene is TRBJ2-7, the V gene TRBV2, with D maybe TRBD1 (7 bases). Germline V gene data show CDR1 as SNHLY and CDR2 as FYNNEI. The CDR3 has 16 amino acids. Trimming shortened V by 6 bases and J by 2 bases, and 20 bases separated the two germline ends. The CDR3 DNA reads as TGTGCCAGCAGATACCGGAGGGGGCTACGAACCTACGAGCAGTACGTC. It translates to CASRYRRGLRTYEQYV.

This clone was seen ten or more times. V and J are TRBV6-4 and TRBJ1-6, with D unclear. Germline CDR1 MRHNA, CDR2 SNTAGT. Trimming took 2 bases from V and 5 from J, leaving 10 bases between them. The CDR3 is made up of 15 amino acids. CDR3 residues: CASSDGRENNSPLHF. In DNA, the CDR3 is TGTGCCAGCAGTGACGGGAGGGAAAATAATTCACCCCTCCACTTT.

The V gene is TRBV29-1, the J gene TRBJ1-1, with no clear D. Trimming took off 0 bases at V and 4 bases at J, with 12 bases between the two ends. Germline V gene data show CDR1 as SQVTM and CDR2 as ANQGSEA. This CDR3 region has 14 residues. The CDR3 nucleotides are TGCAGCGTTGAAGAGGGGAGAGGAGTCACTGAAGCTTTCTTT. Translated: CSVEEGRGVTEAFF.

The V call is TRBV19, the J call TRBJ2-5; 11 bases align to TRBD1. The CDR3 contains 14 residues. The ends lost 4 bases at V and 4 bases at J; junction bases unmatched: 2. Germline CDR1 reads LNHDA; CDR2 reads SQIVND (reference sequence). The CDR3 loop reads CASSRTGGRETQYF. The CDR3 DNA is TGTGCCAGTAGTAGGACAGGGGGCAGAGAGACCCAGTACTTC. The whole variable domain, filled in from reference TRBV19 and TRBJ2-5, reads DGGITQSPKYLFRKEGQNVTLSCEQNLNHDAMYWYRQDPGQGLRLIYYSQIVNDFQKGDIAEGYSVSREKKESFPLTVTSAQKNPTAFYLCASSRTGGRETQYFGPGTRLLVL.

The V and J genes are TRBV30 and TRBJ1-1; D is ambiguous. CDR3 length: 13 amino acids. V gave up 3 bases and J gave up 10 bases, with 18 bases separating them. The germline CDR1 and CDR2 sequences are GTSNPN and SVGIG (reference sequence). CDR3 region: CAWSHSLRGVAFF. The CDR3 DNA follows: TGTGCCTGGAGCCATAGTCTCCGTGGTGTAGCTTTCTTT.

The rearrangement joins TRBV4-2 to TRBJ1-2, with D perhaps matching TRBD1 (5 bases). The CDR3 runs 15 residues. V shed 0 bases and J shed 2 bases, with 10 bases lying between them. Germline V gene data show CDR1 as LGHNA and CDR2 as YNFKEQ. The CDR3 loop is CASSQDWAGNYGYTF. The CDR3 DNA reads TGTGCCAGCAGCCAAGACTGGGCAGGGAACTATGGCTACACCTTC.

This clone was seen more than once but under ten times. In DNA form, the CDR3 reads TGTGCCAGCACCTCGGGGACAGCCTATGGCTACACCTTC. Translating gives CASTSGTAYGYTF. This chain links TRBV12-3 or TRBV12-4 with TRBJ1-2, with 7 nucleotides matching TRBD1. Trimming cost V 7 bases and J 4 bases; bases outside gene matches: 6. The CDR3 has 13 residues.

The V and J genes are TRBV5-6 and TRBJ1-1, with 8 bases aligning to TRBD1. This CDR3 region has 14 residues. CDR1 and CDR2 (germline): SGHDT, YYEEEE. V lost 6 bases and J lost 0; bases outside the gene matches: 4. CDR3 nucleotides: TGTGCCAGCATCACGACAGGGGTGAACACTGAAGCTTTCTTT. This sequence encodes CASITTGVNTEAFF.

V gene TRBV24-1 combines with J gene TRBJ1-2; D call uncertain. This CDR3 spans 12 amino acids. The germline V and J ends were trimmed by 6 bases and 7 bases, with 11 bases remaining between them. Per the germline V gene, CDR1 is KGHDR and CDR2 is SFDVKD. The CDR3 sequence: CATSSGLGGYTF. DNA of the CDR3: TGTGCCACCAGTTCCGGGTTGGGTGGCTACACCTTC.

This clone was detected only a few times. V and J are TRBV11-2 and TRBJ2-3; the match to TRBD2 covers 8 bases. Per germline, CDR1 SGHAT and CDR2 FQNNGV. There are 17 residues in the CDR3. V shed 0 bases and J 6 bases; nucleotides not matched to a gene: 11. CDR3 protein: CASSLESGRGARDTQYF. CDR3 nucleotides: TGTGCCAGCAGCTTAGAGTCCGGGCGGGGGGCCAGGGATACGCAGTATTTT.

The CDR3 spells CASSQGGTVQETQYF. The CDR3 DNA is TGCGCCAGCAGCCAAGGAGGGACAGTTCAAGAGACCCAGTACTTC. This chain uses TRBV4-3 with TRBJ2-5; 7 bases are a match to TRBD1. The CDR3 runs 15 residues. The V segment lost 1 base and the J segment 2 bases; nucleotides outside the gene matches: 4. CDR1 is LGHNA and CDR2 is YSLEER in the germline V gene.

This chain connects TRBV18 to TRBJ2-6; D is perhaps TRBD1 (6 bases). The V gene's germline CDR1 is KGHSH and CDR2 LQKENI. Trimming took 3 bases from V and 0 from J, leaving 12 bases between them. This CDR3 contains 17 residues. In DNA form, the CDR3 reads TGTGCCAGCTCACCGAGCCAGGGGAACTCTGGGGCCAACGTCCTGACTTTC. This sequence encodes CASSPSQGNSGANVLTF.

As concerns this clone: Other DNA sequences from this sample encode an identical CDR3 as well. The chain couples TRBV19 to TRBJ2-3; 8 positions match TRBD2. V shed 3 bases and J 2 bases; nucleotides not matched to a gene: 4. The CDR3 contains 15 residues. CDR1 LNHDA and CDR2 SQIVND come from the germline V gene (reference sequence). The CDR3 DNA is TGTGCCAGTAGTATCCGGGGGGGAGACACAGATACGCAGTATTTT. This gives the protein CASSIRGGDTDTQYF.

The chain uses TRBV5-1 and TRBJ1-2, with 7 bases aligning to TRBD1. The CDR3 sequence is 15 residues long. Germline assignment: CDR1 SGHRS and CDR2 YFSETQ. V dropped 0 bases and J dropped 7; count of bases not matched to a gene: 9. The CDR3 DNA reads TGCGCCAGCAGCTTGGATCGAGGGGGCGAGGGTGGCTACACCTTC. This sequence encodes CASSLDRGGEGGYTF.

This clone was observed a single time. The chain couples TRBV7-6 to TRBJ2-2, with a weak D call TRBD1 (7 bases). CDR3 size: 12 residues. From germline, CDR1 is SGHVS and CDR2 FNYEAQ. With 6 bases removed from V and 15 bases from J, the gap between germline ends came to 17 bases. The CDR3: CASSYQGGRVFF. DNA for the CDR3: TGTGCCAGCAGTTACCAGGGGGGCAGGGTGTTTTTT. Combining the CDR3 with reference TRBV7-6 and TRBJ2-2 gives the whole variable domain GAGVSQSPRYKVTKRGQDVALRCDPISGHVSLYWYRQALGQGPEFLTYFNYEAQQDKSGLPNDRFSAERPEGSISTLTIQRTEQRDSAMYRCASSYQGGRVFFGEGSRLTVL.